This T cell receptor beta chain was documented in a study of blood T cells in healthy people across ages. This clonotype was recorded at least ten times. The antigen remains undetermined. J lost 6 bases, V lost 1 base, and 4 bases had no gene match. Germline V CDR1 and CDR2: KGHDR, SFDVKD. The CDR3 runs 14 residues. General observations from the study: As age increased, TCR beta diversity per million T cells fell in a roughly linear fashion.

It was with a sample-barcoded 5' primer and a J-beta primer mix that a second PCR of about 6 to 12 cycles was run. Using its own MiXCR run on the 5' RACE reads, TCRdb lists one record per CDR3 protein. Altogether 1,100,000 or so distinct CDR3 sequences are present, 40% to 50% being singletons, with the ten largest covering approximately 17%. The TCR comes from a woman aged 55-75 years in good health. This chain joins TRBV24-1 and TRBJ2-7; 8 nucleotides line up with TRBD1. Sample: blood. The CDR3 loop reads CATSDFPGTGEQYF. In DNA form, the CDR3 reads TGTGCCACCAGTGATTTCCCCGGGACAGGCGAGCAGTACTTC.